Listed below are T cell receptor beta chains from one sample, sequenced in a study of shared clonotypes between healthy human individuals. Using immunoSEQ multiplex PCR, the repertoire was profiled, and TCRdb retains in-frame clones only, with some absent. The sample has about 480,000 clones, more than 65% seen once; the top ten hold 10% to 15%. Material for sequencing was PBMCs. Source of these receptors: a woman in her thirties or forties in good health. Some clones in this sample may be carry-over from other donors' samples. CDR3s include the opening cysteine and the closing phenylalanine or tryptophan. A D gene is named only where the DNA matches it firmly. Size tells how often a clone was seen (once, few, many) or the class of an expanded clone, and some rows leave it out.

J: TRBJ2-7
size: -
V: TRBV7-9
D: -
DNA: TGTGCCAGCAGCGGTGACTACGAGCAGTACTTC
CDR3: CASSGDYEQYF

J: TRBJ2-1
size: -
V: TRBV6-5
D: TRBD1
DNA: TGTGCCAGCAGCGCCGGGACAGGGATGGTCAATGAGCAGTTCTTC
CDR3: CASSAGTGMVNEQFF

J: TRBJ2-3
size: -
V: TRBV2
D: TRBD2
DNA: TGTGCCAGCAGTTGGACTAGTAGGACAGATACGCAGTATTTT
CDR3: CASSWTSRTDTQYF

J: TRBJ2-1
size: -
V: TRBV29-1
D: -
DNA: TGCAGCGTTGAAGAGGGGGCGTCGTACAATGAGCAGTTCTTC
CDR3: CSVEEGASYNEQFF

J: TRBJ2-1
size: -
V: TRBV5-1
D: -
DNA: TGCGCCAGCAGCTTGGGCTATACCTCCTACAATGAGCAGTTCTTC
CDR3: CASSLGYTSYNEQFF

J: TRBJ2-5
size: -
V: TRBV30
D: TRBD1
DNA: TGTGCCTGGACACAGGGGGGTCAAGAGACCCAGTACTTC
CDR3: CAWTQGGQETQYF

J: TRBJ2-7
size: -
V: TRBV5-1
D: TRBD1
DNA: TGCGCCAGCAGCCAGTACCGGGACAGCTCCTACGAGCAGTACTTC
CDR3: CASSQYRDSSYEQYF

J: TRBJ2-1
size: many
V: TRBV4-2
D: -
DNA: TGTGCCAGCAGCCAAGATAGGGATGAGCAGTTCTTC
CDR3: CASSQDRDEQFF

J: TRBJ2-7
size: -
V: TRBV18
D: -
DNA: TGTGCCAGCTCACCATGGGGGGATAGTATCTACGAGCAGTACTTC
CDR3: CASSPWGDSIYEQYF

J: TRBJ2-6
size: -
V: TRBV7-3
D: TRBD1
DNA: TGTGCCAGCAGCTTATGGGGACAGGGGTCTGGGGCCAACGTCCTGACTTTC
CDR3: CASSLWGQGSGANVLTF

J: TRBJ1-5
size: -
V: TRBV28
D: TRBD1
DNA: TGTGCCAGCAGTTCCCAGGGGGCGAGGCAGCCCCAGCATTTT
CDR3: CASSSQGARQPQHF

J: TRBJ2-1
size: -
V: TRBV30
D: TRBD2
DNA: TGTGCCTGGAGTACTAGCGACTACAATGAGCAGTTCTTC
CDR3: CAWSTSDYNEQFF

J: TRBJ2-1
size: -
V: TRBV5-1
D: -
DNA: TGCGCCAGCAGCCCTACTCAACTTGGCTCCTACAATGAGCAGTTCTTC
CDR3: CASSPTQLGSYNEQFF

J: TRBJ1-3
size: few
V: TRBV28
D: -
DNA: TGTGCCAGCAGTTTCGGCGGGCGCCCAAGAAACACCATATATTTT
CDR3: CASSFGGRPRNTIYF

J: TRBJ1-2
size: -
V: TRBV6-1
D: TRBD1
DNA: TGTGCCAGCAGTGTGACAGGGCCCCCGGGTGGCTACACCTTC
CDR3: CASSVTGPPGGYTF

J: TRBJ2-7
size: -
V: TRBV28
D: TRBD2
DNA: TGTGCCAGCACCGACCCGAGGGGACTAGAGGCTGGCGAGCAGTACTTC
CDR3: CASTDPRGLEAGEQYF

J: TRBJ1-5
size: -
V: TRBV19
D: -
DNA: TGTGCCAGTAGTAACCATCTACAGGGAAGCAATCAGCCCCAGCATTTT
CDR3: CASSNHLQGSNQPQHF

J: TRBJ2-2
size: -
V: TRBV2
D: -
DNA: TGTGCCAGCAGTGAAGCTGGGGGCAAGCCCGGGGAGCTGTTTTTT
CDR3: CASSEAGGKPGELFF

J: TRBJ2-5
size: -
V: TRBV28
D: -
DNA: TGTGCCAGCAGGCATCGGCGGGAGACCCAGTACTTC
CDR3: CASRHRRETQYF

J: TRBJ2-7
size: -
V: TRBV5-1
D: TRBD2
DNA: TGCGCCAGCAGCTTGCCCAGCGGGAGTGGTGAGCAGTACTTC
CDR3: CASSLPSGSGEQYF

J: TRBJ2-5
size: -
V: TRBV9
D: -
DNA: TGTGCCAGCAGCGTAGGTAGCGGAGGGGGAGAGACCCAGTACTTC
CDR3: CASSVGSGGGETQYF

J: TRBJ1-1
size: -
V: TRBV19
D: -
DNA: TGTGCCAGTAGTGTTCCACAGGGAGGGGTGAAAACTGAAGCTTTCTTT
CDR3: CASSVPQGGVKTEAFF

J: TRBJ2-7
size: -
V: TRBV13
D: TRBD1
DNA: TGTGCCAGCAGCTTAGTTCCAGGGGGCGAGCAGTACTTC
CDR3: CASSLVPGGEQYF

J: TRBJ1-3
size: -
V: TRBV29-1
D: -
DNA: TGCAGCGTTGCAGGTACTGGAAACACCATATATTTT
CDR3: CSVAGTGNTIYF

J: TRBJ1-1
size: -
V: TRBV28
D: -
DNA: TGTGCCAGCAGTTGGGGGGTGGAGAACACTGAAGCTTTCTTT
CDR3: CASSWGVENTEAFF

J: TRBJ2-1
size: -
V: TRBV7-8
D: TRBD1
DNA: TGTGCCAGCAGCTCCCAGGGGGCTGGATCCTACAATGAGCAGTTCTTC
CDR3: CASSSQGAGSYNEQFF

J: TRBJ1-2
size: few
V: TRBV27
D: -
DNA: TGTGCCAGCAGTTTGCGGGGACGGGCCCTCTATGGCTACACCTTC
CDR3: CASSLRGRALYGYTF

J: TRBJ2-7
size: -
V: TRBV11-2
D: TRBD1
DNA: TGTGCCAGCAGCTTAGTCAGGGGGCGATCCTACGAGCAGTACTTC
CDR3: CASSLVRGRSYEQYF

J: TRBJ2-3
size: -
V: TRBV27
D: -
DNA: TGTGCCAGCAGTCCGAGGCCTGGAGATACGCAGTATTTT
CDR3: CASSPRPGDTQYF

J: TRBJ2-7
size: -
V: TRBV7-6
D: -
DNA: TGTGCCAGCGGCCTGGGCCCCTCCTACGAGCAGTACTTC
CDR3: CASGLGPSYEQYF

J: TRBJ2-5
size: -
V: TRBV2
D: -
DNA: TGTGCCAGCAGTGATAGAACCGCTCAAGAGACCCAGTACTTC
CDR3: CASSDRTAQETQYF

J: TRBJ2-7
size: -
V: TRBV4-3
D: -
DNA: TGCGCCAGCAGCCAAGGCGCGGGAAAAGCCTACGAGCAGTACTTC
CDR3: CASSQGAGKAYEQYF

J: TRBJ2-7
size: -
V: TRBV2
D: -
DNA: TGTGCCAGCAGTGTCGACAGCCTGTACTCCTACGAGCAGTACTTC
CDR3: CASSVDSLYSYEQYF

J: TRBJ2-1
size: -
V: TRBV7-9
D: -
DNA: TGTGCCAGCAGCCGATCTTCCCTTCTGGAGCAGTTCTTC
CDR3: CASSRSSLLEQFF

J: TRBJ2-3
size: once
V: TRBV18
D: TRBD2
DNA: TGTGCCAGCTCACCGGGGACTAACACAGATACGCAGTATTTT
CDR3: CASSPGTNTDTQYF

J: TRBJ2-1
size: -
V: TRBV5-1
D: TRBD1
DNA: TGCGCCAGCAGCTTGCTCGGGACAGACTACAATGAGCAGTTCTTC
CDR3: CASSLLGTDYNEQFF

J: TRBJ2-3
size: -
V: TRBV4-1
D: -
DNA: TGCGCCAGCAGCCAAGTTGGGAGTGCGGATACGCAGTATTTT
CDR3: CASSQVGSADTQYF

J: TRBJ1-5
size: -
V: TRBV7-2
D: TRBD1
DNA: TGTGCCAGCAGCTTCACAGGGGATAATCAGCCCCAGCATTTT
CDR3: CASSFTGDNQPQHF

J: TRBJ2-7
size: once
V: TRBV23-1
D: TRBD2
DNA: TGCGCCAGCAGTCTCCCGGCCAGGAATCAGCGGGAGGGGGAAAGCCACGAGCAGTACTTC
CDR3: CASSLPARNQREGESHEQYF

J: TRBJ1-5
size: -
V: TRBV28
D: -
DNA: TGTGCCAGCAGTTTAGGGGTGGGATATAGCAATCAGCCCCAGCATTTT
CDR3: CASSLGVGYSNQPQHF

J: TRBJ2-7
size: -
V: TRBV28
D: TRBD1
DNA: TGTGCCAGCAGGAGTACAGGGGCCGGATCCTACGAGCAGTACTTC
CDR3: CASRSTGAGSYEQYF

J: TRBJ1-2
size: -
V: TRBV18
D: TRBD1
DNA: TGTGCCAGCTCACCCGGACAGGGGAGGGACTATGGCTACACCTTC
CDR3: CASSPGQGRDYGYTF

J: TRBJ2-3
size: -
V: TRBV7-3
D: -
DNA: TGTGCCAGCAGCTCCCAGGCACTAGTCACAGATACGCAGTATTTT
CDR3: CASSSQALVTDTQYF

J: TRBJ2-1
size: -
V: TRBV11-2
D: TRBD1
DNA: TGTGCCAGCAGCCCGGGACAGGGGGCGTGGGATGAGCAGTTCTTC
CDR3: CASSPGQGAWDEQFF

J: TRBJ2-1
size: few
V: TRBV10-3
D: TRBD2
DNA: TGTGCCACGGCCCCTTCACTAGCGCAATACAATGAGCAGTTCTTC
CDR3: CATAPSLAQYNEQFF

J: TRBJ1-2
size: -
V: TRBV27
D: -
DNA: TGTGCCAGCAGGGGGGCCGGGGGCCCCTGGCATGGCTACACCTTC
CDR3: CASRGAGGPWHGYTF

J: TRBJ2-3
size: -
V: TRBV7-9
D: -
DNA: TGTGCCAGCAGCCCGCGGACAGCGACCAGCACAGATACGCAGTATTTT
CDR3: CASSPRTATSTDTQYF

J: TRBJ2-7
size: -
V: TRBV2
D: -
DNA: TGTGCCAGCAAAATAACTAGTATGGACGAGCAGTACTTC
CDR3: CASKITSMDEQYF